Following are 28 T cell receptor beta chains from one sample sequenced in a study of memory CD8 T cells in hepatitis C reinfection. Time point specified: late/post reinfection, 12 to 24 weeks after detection. No in vitro expansion preceded TCR sequencing of the sorted cells. This table comes from immunoSEQ multiplex PCR, and its TCRdb copy is limited to in-frame clones, with some not included. This sample has about 50,000 clones, with 80% to 90% found just once. Source material: naive CD8+ T cells sorted from blood. Receptors were obtained from a man aged 18 to 35 with hepatitis C virus infection.

This chain uses TRBV4-1 with TRBJ1-3, with D perhaps TRBD1 (5 bases). Per germline, CDR1 MGHRA and CDR2 YSYEKL. The V gene lost 1 base and the J gene lost 8 bases, with 18 bases spanning the gap. The length of the CDR3 is 16 residues. Here the CDR3 reads CASSQVWGPEGDTIYF. Here the CDR3 DNA reads TGCGCCAGCAGCCAAGTGTGGGGCCCGGAGGGAGACACCATATATTTT.

The rearrangement joins TRBV4-3 to TRBJ2-1, with 7 bases matching TRBD2. The CDR3 runs 15 residues. Trimming cost V 3 bases and J 6 bases; bases outside gene matches: 8. CDR1 is LGHNA and CDR2 is YSLEER in the germline V gene. This CDR3 reads CASSHFSRGVNEQFF. The CDR3 nucleotides read TGCGCCAGCAGCCACTTTTCCCGGGGGGTCAATGAGCAGTTCTTC.

V is TRBV6-5 and J is TRBJ1-5; D might be TRBD1 (5 bases). V shed 5 bases and J shed 6 bases, with 17 bases lying between them. Germline CDR1 MNHEY, CDR2 SVGAGI. CDR3 size: 15 residues. The CDR3 region has the DNA TGTGCCAGCAGTGGCCAGGGTTCATCCGGTCAGCCCCAGCATTTT. It codes for CASSGQGSSGQPQHF.

CDR3 bases: TGTGCCAGCAGCAATCGGGGCGGGGGCAATCAGCCCCAGCATTTT. It yields the protein CASSNRGGGNQPQHF. V and J are TRBV21-1 and TRBJ1-5. TRBV21-1 is a known pseudogene. The CDR3 totals 15 residues.

This clone was recorded only once. This sequence joins TRBV7-8 and TRBJ2-5; 9 bases agree with TRBD1. The J call may be incorrect, as the DNA end agrees better with TRBJ2-7. The germline V gene encodes CDR1 SGHVS and CDR2 FQNEAQ. This CDR3 comprises 15 residues. This CDR3 is CASSYRDREIYEQYF. The DNA of the CDR3 is TGTGCCAGCAGCTACCGGGACAGGGAGATTTACGAGCAGTACTTC.

The chain is built from TRBV10-2 and TRBJ1-5; perhaps TRBD1 as D (6 bases). V was shortened by 2 bases and J by 7 bases, with 12 bases between the two germline ends. Germline V gives CDR1 WSHSY, CDR2 SAAADI. There are 14 residues in the CDR3. CDR3 nucleotide sequence: TGCGCCAGCAGTGAGGGGGGCTTGGGGCAGCCCCAGCATTTT. This encodes CASSEGGLGQPQHF.

This clone came up a few times. The V and J genes are TRBV10-3 and TRBJ2-1; TRBD2 matches 7 bases. Looked up from germline, CDR1 is ENHRY and CDR2 is SYGVKD. The CDR3 extends over 14 amino acids. The ends lost 5 bases at V and 8 bases at J; junction bases unmatched: 9. CDR3 loop: CAISSELAIYEQFF. Written as DNA, the CDR3 is TGTGCCATCAGTTCGGAACTAGCGATCTATGAGCAGTTCTTC.

This sequence joins TRBV6-5 and TRBJ2-7; possibly TRBD2 for D (6 bases). Germline values: CDR1 MNHEY, CDR2 SVGAGI. V lost 6 bases and J lost 7, with 22 bases in between. This CDR3 has 15 residues. The CDR3 is CASSSGGAPEGEQYF. The DNA for the CDR3 is TGTGCCAGCAGCTCCGGAGGGGCCCCGGAAGGGGAGCAGTACTTC.

The CDR3 is CASSFPQGQAFYNEQFF. CDR3 nucleotide sequence: TGTGCCAGCAGCTTCCCCCAGGGACAAGCATTCTACAATGAGCAGTTCTTC. The J gene is TRBJ2-1, the V gene TRBV7-2, with D tentatively TRBD1 (6 bases). This CDR3 region has 17 residues. V was trimmed by 3 bases and J by 3 bases, leaving 18 bases between them. Germline values: CDR1 SGHTA, CDR2 FQGNSA.

The genes are TRBV27 and TRBJ1-5; the D gene is possibly TRBD1 (6 bases). Germline V gene sequence: CDR1 MNHEY, CDR2 SMNVEV (reference sequence). V lost 4 bases and J lost 7, with 14 bases in between. CDR3 length: 14 amino acids. The CDR3 loop is CASSYGGGGQPQHF. DNA of the CDR3: TGTGCCAGCAGTTACGGCGGCGGGGGCCAGCCCCAGCATTTT.

V usage is TRBV11-3 and J usage is TRBJ2-7, with 7 bases matching TRBD1. With 4 bases clipped from V and 3 bases from J, the junction kept 3 bases outside the gene matches. CDR3 length: 13 amino acids. Per germline, CDR1 SGHNT and CDR2 YENEEA. The CDR3 protein is CASSSRDSYEQYF. CDR3 in DNA: TGTGCCAGCAGCTCCCGGGACAGCTACGAGCAGTACTTC.

The V call is TRBV7-9, the J call TRBJ2-1; 10 bases align to TRBD1. Germline V gives CDR1 SEHNR, CDR2 FQNEAQ (reference sequence). This CDR3 spans 17 amino acids. V gave up 5 bases and J gave up 3 bases; unmatched junction bases: 10. Written as DNA, the CDR3 is TGTGCCAGCAGCGATCCTCGACGGGACAGGGGCTACAATGAGCAGTTCTTC. This translates into CASSDPRRDRGYNEQFF. Together with reference TRBV7-9 and TRBJ2-1, the CDR3 gives the full variable domain: DTGVSQNPRHKITKRGQNVTFRCDPISEHNRLYWYRQTLGQGPEFLTYFQNEAQLEKSRLLSDRFSAERPKGSFSTLEIQRTEQGDSAMYLCASSDPRRDRGYNEQFFGPGTRLTVL.

This chain links TRBV28 with TRBJ2-5, with 7 bases that match TRBD1. CDR1 and CDR2 (germline): MDHEN, SYDVKM. This CDR3 region has 13 residues. V dropped 8 bases and J dropped 1; count of bases not matched to a gene: 4. The CDR3 bases are TGTGCCAGCCGACAGGGAATCCAAGAGACCCAGTACTTC. Translating gives CASRQGIQETQYF.

The genes are TRBV5-1 and TRBJ1-1; 9 positions agree with TRBD1. The CDR3 runs to 16 residues. CDR1 SGHRS and CDR2 YFSETQ come from the germline V gene. Unmatched junction bases numbered 12, after V lost 4 bases and J lost 5 bases. Here the CDR3 DNA reads TGCGCCAGCAGCACTAACCGGGACAGGGCGGTAACTGAAGCTTTCTTT. Protein product: CASSTNRDRAVTEAFF.

This chain joins TRBV27 and TRBJ2-7; 9 bases map to TRBD2. J gave up 1 base and V 5 bases, and 9 bases lay outside the gene matches. This CDR3 spans 16 amino acids. Germline assignment: CDR1 MNHEY and CDR2 SMNVEV (reference sequence). CDR3: CASSPSGTSPSYEQYF. Written as DNA, the CDR3 is TGTGCCAGCAGTCCTTCCGGGACTAGCCCTTCCTACGAGCAGTACTTC.

The chain carries TRBV18 and TRBJ2-7; the match to TRBD1 covers 9 bases. This CDR3 spans 19 amino acids. V dropped 1 base and J dropped 2; count of bases not matched to a gene: 15. Germline assignment: CDR1 KGHSH and CDR2 LQKENI. CDR3 nucleotide sequence: TGTGCCAGCTCACCACGGGGCAGGACAGGGGAGTGGAGTCCCTACGAGCAGTACGTC. Translated: CASSPRGRTGEWSPYEQYV.

This clone appeared a few times. The rearrangement joins TRBV4-3 to TRBJ2-1, with 8 bases identical to TRBD2. The ends lost 3 bases at V and 4 bases at J; junction bases unmatched: 5. Germline CDR1 is LGHNA and CDR2 is YSLEER. The CDR3 extends over 15 amino acids. CDR3 sequence (DNA): TGCGCCAGCAGCCATAGCGGGGCCCATTACAATGAGCAGTTCTTC. As protein: CASSHSGAHYNEQFF.

This clone was seen a handful of times. V gene TRBV27 combines with J gene TRBJ1-4; 7 bases map to TRBD1. In germline, CDR1 is MNHEY, CDR2 SMNVEV (reference sequence). The CDR3 contains 13 residues. V was pared by 3 bases and J by 8 bases, with 3 bases of the junction left unmatched. The DNA of the CDR3 is TGTGCCAGCAGTTTGGGACAGCAAGAAAAACTGTTTTTT. It codes for CASSLGQQEKLFF.

This sequence joins TRBV19 and TRBJ2-2; D remains unclear. There are 13 residues in the CDR3. Germline V CDR1 and CDR2: LNHDA, SQIVND (reference sequence). V lost 5 bases, J lost 2 bases, and 6 bases lay in between. For the CDR3, the DNA is TGTGCCAGTAGTTTTCTAAACACCGGGGAGCTGTTTTTT. This translates into CASSFLNTGELFF.

The chain employs TRBV4-1 and TRBJ1-2; a possible D gene is TRBD1 (6 bases). From germline, CDR1 is MGHRA and CDR2 YSYEKL. V shed 2 bases and J shed 14 bases, with 21 bases lying between them. The CDR3 has 14 amino acids. CDR3 sequence reads: CASSQIAGATQGTF. DNA of the CDR3: TGCGCCAGCAGCCAAATAGCCGGCGCAACACAGGGAACCTTC.

This chain joins TRBV4-1 and TRBJ2-5; 8 nucleotides align to TRBD2. V shed 0 bases, J shed 7 bases, and the junction held 4 bases outside the gene matches. Germline V gene lookup returns CDR1 MGHRA and CDR2 YSYEKL. This CDR3 comprises 14 residues. CDR3 residues: CASSQDKRGWTQYF. The CDR3 region has the DNA TGCGCCAGCAGCCAAGATAAGCGGGGGTGGACCCAGTACTTC.

This chain joins TRBV27 and TRBJ1-1, with a tentative D call TRBD1 (5 bases). Deletions cut 6 bases from V and 4 bases from J, with 6 bases between. In germline, CDR1 is MNHEY, CDR2 SMNVEV (reference sequence). The CDR3 extends over 11 amino acids. CDR3 nucleotides: TGTGCCAGCAGGGGGGGCACTGAAGCTTTCTTT. This encodes CASRGGTEAFF.

This chain uses TRBV6-5 with TRBJ2-7, with D tentatively TRBD2 (5 bases). In germline, CDR1 is MNHEY, CDR2 SVGAGI. Trimming cost V 8 bases and J 7 bases, with 15 bases left between them. CDR3 length: 12 amino acids. DNA for the CDR3: TGTGCCAGCCCCGACGGGATTACGGAGCAGTACGTC. Its protein is CASPDGITEQYV.

The rearrangement uses TRBV4-1 and TRBJ1-5, with D maybe TRBD1 (5 bases). Trimming shortened V by 0 bases and J by 5 bases, and 11 bases separated the two germline ends. The germline CDR1 and CDR2 sequences are MGHRA and YSYEKL. CDR3 length equals 15 residues. The CDR3 reads CASSQDWGVDQPQHF. Here the CDR3 DNA reads TGCGCCAGCAGCCAAGATTGGGGGGTAGATCAGCCCCAGCATTTT.

The V and J genes are TRBV6-1 and TRBJ1-2; the D is unclear. CDR3 size: 15 residues. The V end lost 0 bases, the J end lost 4 bases, and 12 bases lay between the germline ends. CDR1 MNHNS and CDR2 SASEGT come from the germline V gene. The CDR3 bases are TGTGCCAGCAGTGAAGCGCTTGTGGGCTGCTATGGCTACACCTTC. Its protein product is CASSEALVGCYGYTF.

The chain carries TRBV27 and TRBJ2-3; D may be TRBD1 (6 bases). The V end was cut by 7 bases, the J end by 3 bases, with 11 bases between. Germline CDR1 MNHEY, CDR2 SMNVEV (reference sequence). This CDR3 contains 13 residues. The CDR3 nucleotides are TGTGCCAGCAAGGGGCAGGGGACAGATACGCAGTATTTT. Protein product: CASKGQGTDTQYF.

The rearrangement uses TRBV7-2 and TRBJ2-3, with a possible D match to TRBD1 (6 bases). Trimming took 2 bases from V and 5 from J, leaving 14 bases between them. The CDR3 spans 15 residues. Germline-derived CDR1 and CDR2 are SGHTA and FQGNSA. In DNA form, the CDR3 reads TGTGCCAGCAGCTTAAGGGATTGGGGGCGAGATACGCAGTATTTT. This gives the protein CASSLRDWGRDTQYF.

The sample holds a few counts of this clone. Other DNA sequences in this sample translate to the same CDR3. The chain is built from TRBV10-2 and TRBJ1-1; 8 bases match TRBD1. The V gene's germline CDR1 is WSHSY and CDR2 SAAADI. The CDR3 is made up of 15 amino acids. J gave up 3 bases and V 3 bases, and 6 bases lay outside the gene matches. CDR3 region: CASSEGQGAYTEAFF. In DNA form, the CDR3 reads TGCGCCAGCAGTGAAGGTCAGGGGGCTTACACTGAAGCTTTCTTT.